This TCR beta chain was observed in a study of blood T cells in healthy people across ages. This clonotype has just a few counts. Its antigen is undetermined. V lost 3 bases and J 1 base, leaving 13 bases between the germline ends. Germline V CDR1 and CDR2: LNHDA, SQIVND (reference sequence). This CDR3 has 16 residues. With each sample, at least 5 micrograms of total RNA were extracted. The study's findings and limits: A strong correlation between TCR beta diversity and naive T cell percentage was seen.

The second PCR ran roughly 6 to 11 cycles with a sample-barcoded 5' primer and J-beta primers. TCRdb itself ran the 5' RACE reads through MiXCR, one entry per CDR3 protein. The table lists over a million distinct CDR3 sequences, less than 45% of them singletons. The clonotype comes from a woman in her late teens or twenties in good health. The J gene is TRBJ1-5, the V gene TRBV19; D unresolved. The sample taken for sequencing was blood. CDR3 nucleotide sequence: TGTGCCAGTAGTATGGGCTCGGTCATCAGCAATCAGCCCCAGCATTTT. Translating gives CASSMGSVISNQPQHF.